The TCR beta chain described here comes from a study of response to subunit inactivated influenza vaccine. Study-wide results and limits: Authors suggested few new T cells are recruited by each seasonal influenza vaccination.

TCRdb independently ran MiXCR on the RT-PCR reads; one entry per CDR3 protein. The table has under 950,000 distinct CDR3 sequences, about 20% seen once; the top ten hold about 10%. Per the germline V gene, CDR1 is SSHAT and CDR2 is FNYEAQ (reference sequence). The CDR3 loop spans 14 amino acids. Turning to this clonotype: No antigen is known for it. Sequence at one end of the junction differs from germline and may be a read error.

The chain carries TRBV7-7 and TRBJ2-7, with 9 bases lining up with TRBD2. This TCR derives from a man aged 50 or older who received an inactivated influenza vaccine. The sequences come from PBMCs from blood, collected 4 to 6 days after vaccination. The CDR3 coding sequence is TGTGCTAGCAGCCCAAGCGGGGGGCATAGCGAGCAGTACTTC. Translation: CASSPSGGHSEQYF.